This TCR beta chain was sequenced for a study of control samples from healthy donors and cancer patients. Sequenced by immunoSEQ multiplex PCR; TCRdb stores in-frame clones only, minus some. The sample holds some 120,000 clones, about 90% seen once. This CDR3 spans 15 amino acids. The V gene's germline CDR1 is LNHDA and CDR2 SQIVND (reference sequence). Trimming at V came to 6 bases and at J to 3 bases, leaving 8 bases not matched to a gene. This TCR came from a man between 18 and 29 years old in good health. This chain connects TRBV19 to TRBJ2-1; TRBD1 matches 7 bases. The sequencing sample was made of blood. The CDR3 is CASSLYRGVYNEQFF. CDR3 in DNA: TGTGCCAGTAGCCTCTACAGGGGAGTCTACAATGAGCAGTTCTTC.